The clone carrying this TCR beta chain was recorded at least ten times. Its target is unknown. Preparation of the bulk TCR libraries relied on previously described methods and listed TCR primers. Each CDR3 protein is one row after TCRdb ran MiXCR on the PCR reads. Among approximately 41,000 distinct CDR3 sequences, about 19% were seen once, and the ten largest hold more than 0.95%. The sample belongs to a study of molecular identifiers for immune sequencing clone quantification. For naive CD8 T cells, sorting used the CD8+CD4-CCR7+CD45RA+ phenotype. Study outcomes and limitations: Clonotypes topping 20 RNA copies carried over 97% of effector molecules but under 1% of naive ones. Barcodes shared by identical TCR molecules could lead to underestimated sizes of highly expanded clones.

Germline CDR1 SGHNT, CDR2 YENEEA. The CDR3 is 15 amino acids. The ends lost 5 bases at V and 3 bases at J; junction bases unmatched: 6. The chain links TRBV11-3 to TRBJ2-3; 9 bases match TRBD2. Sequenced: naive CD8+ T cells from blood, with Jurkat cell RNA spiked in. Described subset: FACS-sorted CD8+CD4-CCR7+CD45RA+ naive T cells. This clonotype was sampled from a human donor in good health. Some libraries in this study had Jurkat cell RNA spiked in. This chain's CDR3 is CASSRTGLATDTQYF. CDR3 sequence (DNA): TGTGCCAGCAGCCGTACCGGACTAGCGACAGATACGCAGTATTTT.